The rows below give T cell receptor beta chains drawn from one sample of a study of cytomegalovirus exposure and HLA in healthy donors. Only in-frame clones appear in the TCRdb table, and some are missing; sequencing was by immunoSEQ multiplex PCR. The sample lists about 150,000 clones; around 78% were seen once. The material sequenced was PBMCs. These receptors came from a woman between 18 and 30 years old in good health and CMV-seronegative. CDR3s include the opening cysteine and the closing phenylalanine or tryptophan. The D gene is left open where the match is weak. Rows give clone size only sometimes, using once, few, many, or a class for an expanded clone.

size: NA; V: TRBV5-1; D: TRBD2; J: TRBJ2-5; DNA: TGCGCCAGCAGCTTGGCCGCAGGACTAGCCAATAGGCGAGAGACCCAGTACTTC; CDR3: CASSLAAGLANRRETQYF
size: NA; V: TRBV7-2; D: NA; J: TRBJ1-1; DNA: TGTGCCAGCAGCCTAGGGCGGGTACCTGAAGCTTTCTTT; CDR3: CASSLGRVPEAFF
size: NA; V: TRBV5-5; D: TRBD1; J: TRBJ1-4; DNA: TGTGCCAGCAGCCGACGGACAGGAGAAGAAAAACTGTTTTTT; CDR3: CASSRRTGEEKLFF
size: NA; V: TRBV23-1; D: NA; J: TRBJ1-1; DNA: TGCGCCAGCAACCCGACGGGGAACACTGAAGCTTTCTTT; CDR3: CASNPTGNTEAFF
size: NA; V: TRBV4-3; D: NA; J: TRBJ1-5; DNA: TGCGCCAGCAGCCACAGCAGGCTAAGTCAGCCCCAGCATTTT; CDR3: CASSHSRLSQPQHF
size: NA; V: TRBV27; D: NA; J: TRBJ1-5; DNA: TGTGCCAGCAGTTTAGGGCAGGGGAGTCAGCCCCAGCATTTT; CDR3: CASSLGQGSQPQHF
size: NA; V: TRBV11-2; D: TRBD1; J: TRBJ2-5; DNA: TGTGCCAGCAGCCCGGGACAGGGCAAGACCCAGTACTTC; CDR3: CASSPGQGKTQYF
size: NA; V: TRBV7-6; D: NA; J: TRBJ2-6; DNA: TGTGCCAGCAGCCAGTACAGGGATTCTGGGGCCAACGTCCTGACTTTC; CDR3: CASSQYRDSGANVLTF
size: NA; V: TRBV12-5; D: TRBD1; J: TRBJ2-2; DNA: TGTGCTAGTGGCGCGACAGGGACGAACACCGGGGAGCTGTTTTTT; CDR3: CASGATGTNTGELFF
size: NA; V: TRBV10-3; D: NA; J: TRBJ2-3; DNA: TGTGCCATGCAAGCCGGAGGCGAGTCCACAGATACGCAGTATTTT; CDR3: CAMQAGGESTDTQYF
size: NA; V: TRBV4-3; D: NA; J: TRBJ2-1; DNA: TGCGCCAGCAGCCCTGAGGGCACAGTGCAGGAGCAGTTCTTC; CDR3: CASSPEGTVQEQFF
size: NA; V: TRBV7-6; D: TRBD2; J: TRBJ2-3; DNA: TGTGCCAGCAGCTTAGCCGCGGCTAGCGGGCGTAGCACAGATACGCAGTATTTT; CDR3: CASSLAAASGRSTDTQYF
size: NA; V: TRBV19; D: NA; J: TRBJ2-1; DNA: TGTGCCAGTAGTAAGAGCTCCTACAATGAGCAGTTCTTC; CDR3: CASSKSSYNEQFF
size: NA; V: TRBV13; D: TRBD1; J: TRBJ1-1; DNA: TGTGCCAGCAGCCCAAGGGACAGGGGTCTGGGCACTGAAGCTTTCTTT; CDR3: CASSPRDRGLGTEAFF
size: NA; V: TRBV5-4; D: TRBD2; J: TRBJ2-3; DNA: TGTGCCAGCAGCTTGTTTCGCGGGGGGGCCCCAGATACGCAGTATTTT; CDR3: CASSLFRGGAPDTQYF
size: few; V: TRBV7-2; D: TRBD2; J: TRBJ2-5; DNA: TGTGCCAGCAGCCCCGGCGGGGGGCAAGAGACCCAGTACTTC; CDR3: CASSPGGGQETQYF
size: NA; V: TRBV6-1; D: TRBD1; J: TRBJ1-6; DNA: TGTGCCAGCAGTGATCGACAGGGGGCAATCTGGAATTCACCCCTCCACTTT; CDR3: CASSDRQGAIWNSPLHF
size: NA; V: TRBV9; D: TRBD1; J: TRBJ1-6; DNA: TGTGCCAGCAGCGTATACCGAGGGACAGGGGAGGGTTCACCCCTCCACTTT; CDR3: CASSVYRGTGEGSPLHF
size: NA; V: TRBV27; D: NA; J: TRBJ1-5; DNA: TGTGCCAGCAGTCCCCTTAAGGGGGAGCGGGGGCCCCAGCATTTT; CDR3: CASSPLKGERGPQHF
size: NA; V: TRBV27; D: TRBD1; J: TRBJ1-5; DNA: TGTGCCAGCAGCCCCCCCCGGGACAGGGGACAGCCCCAGCATTTT; CDR3: CASSPPRDRGQPQHF
size: NA; V: TRBV6-6; D: TRBD1; J: TRBJ1-5; DNA: TGTGCCAGCAGTTCGACAGGGTTTAGGTCTCAGCCCCAGCATTTT; CDR3: CASSSTGFRSQPQHF
size: NA; V: TRBV19; D: NA; J: TRBJ1-1; DNA: TGTGCCAGTTTCGTTACAGGCGTGAACACTGAAGCTTTCTTT; CDR3: CASFVTGVNTEAFF
size: NA; V: TRBV23-1; D: NA; J: TRBJ2-1; DNA: TGCGCCAGCAGTCGGCATGGTGAGCAGTTCTTC; CDR3: CASSRHGEQFF
size: NA; V: TRBV2; D: TRBD1; J: TRBJ2-7; DNA: TGTGCCAGCAGTGGACAGGGGGCTGGGTACGAGCAGTACTTC; CDR3: CASSGQGAGYEQYF
size: few; V: TRBV5-4; D: NA; J: TRBJ1-1; DNA: TGTGCCAGCAGCTTGGACAGGGACACTGAAGCTTTCTTT; CDR3: CASSLDRDTEAFF
size: NA; V: TRBV5-1; D: TRBD1; J: TRBJ2-1; DNA: TGCGCCAGCAGCGAGGGACAGGGGACCTACAATGAGCAGTTCTTC; CDR3: CASSEGQGTYNEQFF
size: NA; V: TRBV19; D: NA; J: TRBJ1-5; DNA: TGTGCCAGTAGTATAGTGGAGGGCCGGTCCCCCAATCAGCCCCAGCATTTT; CDR3: CASSIVEGRSPNQPQHF
size: few; V: TRBV6-4; D: TRBD2; J: TRBJ2-1; DNA: TGTGCCAGCAGTGAATTAGCGGGAGCCTACAATGAGCAGTTCTTC; CDR3: CASSELAGAYNEQFF
size: NA; V: TRBV27; D: TRBD1; J: TRBJ1-5; DNA: TGTGCCAGCAGTTCTACCGGGACAGGGCAATTTTTCGGTTACCAGCCCCAGCATTTT; CDR3: CASSSTGTGQFFGYQPQHF
size: NA; V: TRBV5-8; D: TRBD1; J: TRBJ2-1; DNA: TGTGCCAGCAGCTTGGCCGGGACAGGGGCCTACAATGAGCAGTTCTTC; CDR3: CASSLAGTGAYNEQFF
size: once; V: TRBV18; D: NA; J: TRBJ1-2; DNA: TGTGCCAGCTCACCCCCAGGGGCTAACTATGGCTACACCTTC; CDR3: CASSPPGANYGYTF
size: once; V: TRBV7-9; D: TRBD1; J: TRBJ2-1; DNA: TGTGCCAGCAGGACAGGGGGCAACAATGAGCAGTTCTTC; CDR3: CASRTGGNNEQFF
size: NA; V: TRBV5-1; D: TRBD2; J: TRBJ2-5; DNA: TGCGCCAGCAGCTTGGCCGTGGCGGGAGGCGGGGAGACCCAGTACTTC; CDR3: CASSLAVAGGGETQYF
size: NA; V: TRBV20-1; D: TRBD1; J: TRBJ1-1; DNA: TGCAGTGCTAGAAAGACAGGGGGGTCGGGGTTT; CDR3: CSARKTGGSGF
size: NA; V: TRBV28; D: TRBD1; J: TRBJ1-1; DNA: TGTGCCAGCAGCCCCGCCGGGACAGCGAACACTGAAGCTTTCTTT; CDR3: CASSPAGTANTEAFF
size: NA; V: TRBV7-2; D: TRBD2; J: TRBJ2-1; DNA: TGTGCCAGCAGTTCAGCGGGAGCGCCTTACAATGAGCAGTTCTTC; CDR3: CASSSAGAPYNEQFF
size: NA; V: TRBV28; D: TRBD2; J: TRBJ2-7; DNA: TGTGCCAGCCATTTGGGGGGGGGCTACGAGCAGTACTTC; CDR3: CASHLGGGYEQYF
size: NA; V: TRBV7-9; D: TRBD2; J: TRBJ2-2; DNA: TGTGCCAGCAGCTTAGTCCGACTAGCGGGGGTGCGGGAGCTGTTTTTT; CDR3: CASSLVRLAGVRELFF
size: NA; V: TRBV6-4; D: TRBD2; J: TRBJ2-3; DNA: TGTGCCAGCAGTGTATCAGCGGGGGCCACAGATACGCAGTATTTT; CDR3: CASSVSAGATDTQYF
size: NA; V: TRBV9; D: TRBD2; J: TRBJ2-3; DNA: TGTGCCAGCAGCGGCGCAGGCCTGGGACTAGCGGGAGGACAAGATACGCAGTATTTT; CDR3: CASSGAGLGLAGGQDTQYF
size: few; V: TRBV5-1; D: NA; J: TRBJ1-1; DNA: TGCGCCAGCAGCATCGCAGGGGCGGATAACACTGAAGCTTTCTTT; CDR3: CASSIAGADNTEAFF
size: NA; V: TRBV29-1; D: TRBD2; J: TRBJ2-2; DNA: TGCAGCGGGGGGGGCACCGGGGAGCTGTTTTTT; CDR3: CSGGGTGELFF
size: NA; V: TRBV6-6; D: TRBD2; J: TRBJ2-3; DNA: TGTGCCAGCAGTTACGGGCGGGGGGGGACAGATACGCAGTATTTT; CDR3: CASSYGRGGTDTQYF
size: NA; V: TRBV5-1; D: NA; J: TRBJ2-4; DNA: TGCGCCAGCAGCTTGGGGAGATCCACATTAGCCAAAAACATTCAGTACTTC; CDR3: CASSLGRSTLAKNIQYF
size: NA; V: TRBV30; D: NA; J: TRBJ2-1; DNA: TGTGCCTGGAGTGTACGACCTGTTGGCTCCCGGGGGAATGAGCAGTTCTTC; CDR3: CAWSVRPVGSRGNEQFF
size: NA; V: TRBV29-1; D: TRBD2; J: TRBJ2-5; DNA: TGCAGCGTTAATAGCGGGGGGTCCCAAGGGACCCAGTACTTC; CDR3: CSVNSGGSQGTQYF
size: few; V: TRBV5-4; D: TRBD1; J: TRBJ1-6; DNA: TGTGCCAGCAGCTTGGGGGGCCGACAGGGGGACAATTCACCCCTCCACTTT; CDR3: CASSLGGRQGDNSPLHF
size: NA; V: TRBV6-5; D: NA; J: TRBJ2-1; DNA: TGTGCCAGCAGCTACATGCGCCCCTCCTACAATGAGCAGTTCTTC; CDR3: CASSYMRPSYNEQFF
size: NA; V: TRBV5-1; D: NA; J: TRBJ2-3; DNA: TGCGCCAGCAGCTCACCTTTTCGACAGGTAACAGATACGCAGTATTTT; CDR3: CASSSPFRQVTDTQYF
size: NA; V: TRBV11-2; D: NA; J: TRBJ1-2; DNA: TGTGCCAGCAGCCATAGGGGAGGTGGCTACACCTTC; CDR3: CASSHRGGGYTF
size: NA; V: TRBV5-1; D: TRBD1; J: TRBJ1-3; DNA: TGCGCCAGCAGCCAAACAGGGACAGGGCGTAGTGGAAACACCATATATTTT; CDR3: CASSQTGTGRSGNTIYF
size: once; V: TRBV28; D: TRBD1; J: TRBJ2-3; DNA: TGTGCCAGCAGGGACAGGTTCCCCCCCTCCCCAGTATACTTT; CDR3: CASRDRFPPSPVYF
size: NA; V: TRBV4-1; D: TRBD1; J: TRBJ1-2; DNA: TGCGCCAGCAGCCAATCGGGACAGACGGCCGGCTATGGCTACACCTTC; CDR3: CASSQSGQTAGYGYTF
size: NA; V: TRBV5-8; D: TRBD2; J: TRBJ2-3; DNA: TGTGCCAGCAGCCCGGGGACTAGCGGAGCTAGCACAGATACGCAGTATTTT; CDR3: CASSPGTSGASTDTQYF
size: NA; V: TRBV6-4; D: NA; J: TRBJ2-3; DNA: TGTGCCAGCAGGACTCGTGGCCCTACGTATCGGGTCACGACGAATACGCAGTATTTT; CDR3: CASRTRGPTYRVTTNTQYF
size: NA; V: TRBV7-9; D: NA; J: TRBJ1-2; DNA: TGTGCCAGCAGCTTCGGGGGGATTCGGGGCTACACCTTC; CDR3: CASSFGGIRGYTF
size: once; V: TRBV5-1; D: TRBD2; J: TRBJ2-3; DNA: TGCGCCAGCAGCTGGGGACTAGCGGACGCAGATACGCAGTATTTT; CDR3: CASSWGLADADTQYF
size: NA; V: TRBV19; D: NA; J: TRBJ2-5; DNA: TGTGCCAGTAGTCTAGGGGGGGGGCAAGAGACCCAGTACTTC; CDR3: CASSLGGGQETQYF